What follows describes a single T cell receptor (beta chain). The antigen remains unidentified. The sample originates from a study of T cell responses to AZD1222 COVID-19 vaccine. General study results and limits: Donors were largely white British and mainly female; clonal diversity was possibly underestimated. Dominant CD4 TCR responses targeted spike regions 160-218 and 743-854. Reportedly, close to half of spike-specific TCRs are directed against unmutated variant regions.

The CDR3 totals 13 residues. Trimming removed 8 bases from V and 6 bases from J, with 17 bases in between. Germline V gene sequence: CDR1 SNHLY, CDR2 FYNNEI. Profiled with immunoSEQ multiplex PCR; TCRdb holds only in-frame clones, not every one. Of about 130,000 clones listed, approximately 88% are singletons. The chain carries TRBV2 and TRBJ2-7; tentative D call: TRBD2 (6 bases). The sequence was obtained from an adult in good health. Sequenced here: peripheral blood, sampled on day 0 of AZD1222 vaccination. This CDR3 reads CASRRQGGGEQYF. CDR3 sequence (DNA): TGTGCCAGCCGACGTCAGGGAGGTGGCGAGCAGTACTTC.